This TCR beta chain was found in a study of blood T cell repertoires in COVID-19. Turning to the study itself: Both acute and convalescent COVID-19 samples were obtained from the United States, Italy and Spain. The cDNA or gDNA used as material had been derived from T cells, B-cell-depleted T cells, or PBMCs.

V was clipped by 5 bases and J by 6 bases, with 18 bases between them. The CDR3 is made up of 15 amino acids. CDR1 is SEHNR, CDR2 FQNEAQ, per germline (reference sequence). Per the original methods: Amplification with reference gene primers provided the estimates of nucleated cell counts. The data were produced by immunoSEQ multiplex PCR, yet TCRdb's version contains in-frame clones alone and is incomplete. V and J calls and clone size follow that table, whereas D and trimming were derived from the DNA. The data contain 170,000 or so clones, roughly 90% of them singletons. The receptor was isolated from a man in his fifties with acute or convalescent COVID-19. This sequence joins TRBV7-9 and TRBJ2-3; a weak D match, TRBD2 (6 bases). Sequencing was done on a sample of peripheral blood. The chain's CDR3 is CASSPAGRFSDTQYF. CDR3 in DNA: TGTGCCAGCAGCCCCGCGGGACGATTCAGTGATACGCAGTATTTT.